A single sample is the source of the 17 T cell receptor beta chains below, sequenced in a study of cytomegalovirus exposure and HLA in healthy donors. This PCR relied on a set of 60 Vbeta primers and 13 Jbeta primers. TCRdb's copy holds only in-frame clones and misses some; the assay was immunoSEQ multiplex PCR. Here the sample spans over 150,000 clones, 82% being singletons. Sequencing input: PBMCs. Source of these receptors: a girl aged 5-17 years in good health and CMV-seropositive.

This clone has just a few counts. V is TRBV23-1 and J is TRBJ1-4, with TRBD1 matching over 11 bases. Being an ORF, TRBV23-1 has a function that is uncertain. The CDR3 covers 18 residues. V gave up 3 bases and J gave up 6 bases; unmatched junction bases: 12. The CDR3 here is CASSQLGQGAFWDEKLFF. CDR3 nucleotides: TGCGCCAGCAGTCAGCTTGGACAGGGGGCTTTCTGGGATGAAAAACTGTTTTTT.

This chain uses TRBV19 with TRBJ2-2, with 9 bases matching TRBD2. The CDR3 has 18 amino acids. V trimming: 7 bases; J trimming: 0 bases; junction bases outside the gene matches: 12. CDR1 LNHDA and CDR2 SQIVND come from the germline V gene (reference sequence). The CDR3 protein is CASTQAPSGEANTGELFF. The CDR3 coding sequence is TGTGCCAGTACTCAGGCCCCTAGCGGGGAAGCGAACACCGGGGAGCTGTTTTTT. The variable domain in full, with the rest retrieved from reference TRBV19 and TRBJ2-2, is DGGITQSPKYLFRKEGQNVTLSCEQNLNHDAMYWYRQDPGQGLRLIYYSQIVNDFQKGDIAEGYSVSREKKESFPLTVTSAQKNPTAFYLCASTQAPSGEANTGELFFGEGSRLTVL.

The CDR3 reads CASSFIPPGQGDNEQFF. The CDR3 DNA follows: TGTGCCAGCAGCTTCATTCCACCGGGACAGGGTGACAATGAGCAGTTCTTC. The chain couples TRBV5-8 to TRBJ2-1, with 9 nucleotides matching TRBD1. V trimming: 2 bases; J trimming: 5 bases; junction bases outside the gene matches: 11. The CDR3 is 17 residues long. The germline gives CDR1 SGHTS, CDR2 YDEGEE.

V and J are TRBV28 and TRBJ2-3, with TRBD2 matching over 8 bases. Germline trimming cut 4 bases from V and 4 bases from J; bases unmatched to any gene: 10. Germline CDR1 MDHEN, CDR2 SYDVKM. This CDR3 has 16 residues. In DNA, the CDR3 is TGTGCCAGCAGTTCCCCCGGGACTAGTGGTTCAGATACGCAGTATTTT. This sequence encodes CASSSPGTSGSDTQYF.

This clone occurred a few times. V gene TRBV7-2 combines with J gene TRBJ2-3; D may be TRBD2 (6 bases). This CDR3 comprises 16 residues. Germline-derived CDR1 and CDR2 are SGHTA and FQGNSA. V lost 1 base, J lost 4 bases, and 15 bases lay in between. CDR3 bases: TGTGCCAGCAGCTTAGACCTAGCGCGCTCCTCAGATACGCAGTATTTT. Protein sequence: CASSLDLARSSDTQYF.

V and J are TRBV7-6 and TRBJ1-1; D uncertain. Germline V gene sequence: CDR1 SGHVS, CDR2 FNYEAQ. Trimming took 5 bases from V and 1 from J, leaving 14 bases between them. This CDR3 is built from 15 residues. Written as DNA, the CDR3 is TGTGCCAGCAGCCCCTTGGTCGGGGAGAACACTGAAGCTTTCTTT. It yields the protein CASSPLVGENTEAFF.

This clone came up once. The chain is built from TRBV19 and TRBJ2-5; D gene ambiguous. Per germline, CDR1 LNHDA and CDR2 SQIVND (reference sequence). Between the trimmed V and J ends, which lost 3 bases and 4 bases, there was a span of 6 bases. The CDR3 extends over 12 amino acids. CDR3 coding DNA: TGTGCCAGTAGTATGACAAGAGAGACCCAGTACTTC. Encoded protein: CASSMTRETQYF.

The V and J genes are TRBV7-9 and TRBJ2-1; 10 nucleotides agree with TRBD2. Germline values: CDR1 SEHNR, CDR2 FQNEAQ (reference sequence). The CDR3 length is 16 residues. Unmatched junction bases numbered 12, after V lost 5 bases and J lost 8 bases. In nucleotides, the CDR3 is TGTGCCAGCAGCACCCCGGGACTAGCGCCCCTCGATGAGCAGTTCTTC. It specifies CASSTPGLAPLDEQFF.

A few counts support this clone. The CDR3 loop is CASRPLGSGVPYEQYF. The CDR3 DNA follows: TGTGCCAGCAGACCCCTCGGCAGCGGGGTTCCCTACGAGCAGTACTTC. This chain uses TRBV28 with TRBJ2-7; 7 bases map to TRBD2. Trimming cost V 6 bases and J 2 bases; bases outside gene matches: 13. CDR3 length: 16 residues. Germline V gene lookup returns CDR1 MDHEN and CDR2 SYDVKM.

The chain has TRBV30 and TRBJ2-1, with 9 bases lining up with TRBD2. Germline values: CDR1 GTSNPN, CDR2 SVGIG (reference sequence). CDR3 size: 14 residues. V gave up 3 bases and J gave up 8 bases; unmatched junction bases: 8. The CDR3, as DNA: TGTGCCTGGAGAGGCGGGAGGGATGCTTATGAGCAGTTCTTC. Translated, it gives CAWRGGRDAYEQFF. Complete variable domain (other parts from reference TRBV30 and TRBJ2-1): SQTIHQWPATLVQPVGSPLSLECTVEGTSNPNLYWYRQAAGRGLQLLFYSVGIGQISSEVPQNLSASRPQDRQFILSSKKLLLSDSGFYLCAWRGGRDAYEQFFGPGTRLTVL.

V gene TRBV19 combines with J gene TRBJ2-7, with unresolved D. CDR3 length: 16 amino acids. Germline CDR1 and CDR2: LNHDA and SQIVND (reference sequence). V lost 1 base to trimming and J lost 2 bases, with 15 bases between them. Here the CDR3 reads CASSIVQGGAAYEQYF. Written as DNA, the CDR3 is TGTGCCAGTAGTATAGTCCAAGGCGGCGCTGCCTACGAGCAGTACTTC.

Only one count was recorded for this clone. The rearrangement links TRBV6-5 to TRBJ1-2; 11 bases match TRBD1. This CDR3 has 14 residues. With V trimmed by 4 bases and J by 6 bases, 4 bases remained unmatched. Germline V lookup: CDR1 MNHEY, CDR2 SVGAGI. CDR3 sequence: CASSWTGGEDGYTF. Here the CDR3 DNA reads TGTGCCAGCAGTTGGACAGGGGGCGAAGATGGCTACACCTTC.

The genes are TRBV29-1 and TRBJ1-1; possible D gene TRBD1, 5 bases. Germline V lookup: CDR1 SQVTM, CDR2 ANQGSEA. CDR3 size: 13 residues. The V end lost 4 bases, the J end lost 3 bases, and 12 bases lay between the germline ends. CDR3 sequence reads: CSVVGPGDTEAFF. DNA of the CDR3: TGCAGCGTTGTAGGACCGGGGGACACTGAAGCTTTCTTT.

The genes are TRBV6-5 and TRBJ2-3; 11 bases are a match to TRBD2. The CDR3 extends over 15 amino acids. The J segment lost 2 bases and the V segment lost 5 bases, leaving 3 bases of the junction unmatched. Per the germline V gene, CDR1 is MNHEY and CDR2 is SVGAGI. The CDR3 here is CASSRLAGTTDTQYF. The DNA for the CDR3 is TGTGCCAGCAGTCGACTAGCGGGGACCACAGATACGCAGTATTTT.

The rearrangement uses TRBV5-1 and TRBJ2-1, with 12 positions matching TRBD2. The CDR3 length is 16 residues. V shed 4 bases, J shed 4 bases, and the junction held 6 bases outside the gene matches. The V gene's germline CDR1 is SGHRS and CDR2 YFSETQ. CDR3 in amino acids: CASSRSGLAGYNEQFF. CDR3 nucleotide sequence: TGCGCCAGCAGCCGATCGGGACTAGCGGGTTACAATGAGCAGTTCTTC.

The rearrangement links TRBV6-5 to TRBJ2-7; 7 bases match TRBD1. Trimming at V came to 4 bases and at J to 2 bases, leaving 5 bases not matched to a gene. Germline values: CDR1 MNHEY, CDR2 SVGAGI. This CDR3 has 14 amino acids. CDR3 nucleotides: TGTGCCAGCAGTTTGGGACAGTGGGCCTACGAGCAGTACTTC. It yields the protein CASSLGQWAYEQYF.

The chain carries TRBV7-9 and TRBJ2-2; TRBD1 is a possible D gene (6 bases). This CDR3 has 15 amino acids. The germline CDR1 and CDR2 sequences are SEHNR and FQNEAQ (reference sequence). With 5 bases removed from V and 4 bases from J, the gap between germline ends came to 14 bases. The CDR3 sequence is CASSVPGHLTGELFF. The CDR3 DNA follows: TGTGCCAGCAGCGTACCGGGACACCTCACCGGGGAGCTGTTTTTT.